Shown below are 5 T cell receptor beta chains from a single sample sequenced in a study of blood T cell repertoires in COVID-19 (dated by TCRdb to the early 2020s). Library preparation employed the immunoSEQ multiplex PCR assay. The table was pulled from immuneACCESS by TCRdb, which kept in-frame rearrangements only. Such tables lose some clones; where checked, under half of the loss comes from unresolved V genes, and the rest has no known cause. A total of 250,000 to 350,000 clones appear in this sample, around 88% of them only once. About 1.9% of the sample goes to the ten largest clones. Sequenced input: peripheral blood. Every receptor here comes from a woman aged 25-40 years who had recovered from COVID-19.

The rearrangement links TRBV28 to TRBJ2-7; D might be TRBD2 (5 bases). V lost 3 bases and J 2 bases, leaving 20 bases between the germline ends. Germline V gives CDR1 MDHEN, CDR2 SYDVKM. The CDR3 is made up of 17 amino acids. The CDR3 loop reads CASSFRILSGRTYEQYF. CDR3 nucleotides: TGTGCCAGCAGTTTCCGCATCCTGTCGGGAAGAACCTACGAGCAGTACTTC.

The chain recombines TRBV19 with TRBJ1-2; 11 bases agree with TRBD1. V lost 5 bases, J lost 4 bases, and 6 bases stayed unmatched. The germline V gene encodes CDR1 LNHDA and CDR2 SQIVND (reference sequence). CDR3 length: 15 residues. As DNA, the CDR3 is TGTGCCAGTAGTGTCACCGGGACAGGGGGCTATGGCTACACCTTC. This codes for CASSVTGTGGYGYTF.

CDR3 protein: CASSQRTGGNTEAFF. The CDR3 DNA reads TGCGCCAGCAGCCAGCGAACAGGGGGCAACACTGAAGCTTTCTTT. The rearrangement joins TRBV4-1 to TRBJ1-1; TRBD1 aligns across 9 bases. CDR3 length: 15 amino acids. V was pared by 3 bases and J by 2 bases, with 4 bases of the junction left unmatched. CDR1 MGHRA and CDR2 YSYEKL come from the germline V gene.

This chain connects TRBV7-3 to TRBJ1-1; no clear D. The CDR3 covers 13 residues. The germline CDR1 and CDR2 sequences are SGHTA and FQGTGA. V lost 4 bases and J lost 3, with 9 bases in between. CDR3 sequence (DNA): TGTGCCAGCAGCTCCTCCCTGTACACTGAAGCTTTCTTT. Its protein is CASSSSLYTEAFF.

This clone was seen just once. The chain links TRBV10-3 to TRBJ2-1; 11 bases fit TRBD2. The CDR3 consists of 16 residues. The V segment lost 6 bases and the J segment 9 bases; nucleotides outside the gene matches: 13. The germline gives CDR1 ENHRY, CDR2 SYGVKD. CDR3 DNA sequence: TGTGCCATCAGGGACTTAGCGGGAGGGACGGTAGGTGAGCAGTTCTTC. As protein: CAIRDLAGGTVGEQFF.